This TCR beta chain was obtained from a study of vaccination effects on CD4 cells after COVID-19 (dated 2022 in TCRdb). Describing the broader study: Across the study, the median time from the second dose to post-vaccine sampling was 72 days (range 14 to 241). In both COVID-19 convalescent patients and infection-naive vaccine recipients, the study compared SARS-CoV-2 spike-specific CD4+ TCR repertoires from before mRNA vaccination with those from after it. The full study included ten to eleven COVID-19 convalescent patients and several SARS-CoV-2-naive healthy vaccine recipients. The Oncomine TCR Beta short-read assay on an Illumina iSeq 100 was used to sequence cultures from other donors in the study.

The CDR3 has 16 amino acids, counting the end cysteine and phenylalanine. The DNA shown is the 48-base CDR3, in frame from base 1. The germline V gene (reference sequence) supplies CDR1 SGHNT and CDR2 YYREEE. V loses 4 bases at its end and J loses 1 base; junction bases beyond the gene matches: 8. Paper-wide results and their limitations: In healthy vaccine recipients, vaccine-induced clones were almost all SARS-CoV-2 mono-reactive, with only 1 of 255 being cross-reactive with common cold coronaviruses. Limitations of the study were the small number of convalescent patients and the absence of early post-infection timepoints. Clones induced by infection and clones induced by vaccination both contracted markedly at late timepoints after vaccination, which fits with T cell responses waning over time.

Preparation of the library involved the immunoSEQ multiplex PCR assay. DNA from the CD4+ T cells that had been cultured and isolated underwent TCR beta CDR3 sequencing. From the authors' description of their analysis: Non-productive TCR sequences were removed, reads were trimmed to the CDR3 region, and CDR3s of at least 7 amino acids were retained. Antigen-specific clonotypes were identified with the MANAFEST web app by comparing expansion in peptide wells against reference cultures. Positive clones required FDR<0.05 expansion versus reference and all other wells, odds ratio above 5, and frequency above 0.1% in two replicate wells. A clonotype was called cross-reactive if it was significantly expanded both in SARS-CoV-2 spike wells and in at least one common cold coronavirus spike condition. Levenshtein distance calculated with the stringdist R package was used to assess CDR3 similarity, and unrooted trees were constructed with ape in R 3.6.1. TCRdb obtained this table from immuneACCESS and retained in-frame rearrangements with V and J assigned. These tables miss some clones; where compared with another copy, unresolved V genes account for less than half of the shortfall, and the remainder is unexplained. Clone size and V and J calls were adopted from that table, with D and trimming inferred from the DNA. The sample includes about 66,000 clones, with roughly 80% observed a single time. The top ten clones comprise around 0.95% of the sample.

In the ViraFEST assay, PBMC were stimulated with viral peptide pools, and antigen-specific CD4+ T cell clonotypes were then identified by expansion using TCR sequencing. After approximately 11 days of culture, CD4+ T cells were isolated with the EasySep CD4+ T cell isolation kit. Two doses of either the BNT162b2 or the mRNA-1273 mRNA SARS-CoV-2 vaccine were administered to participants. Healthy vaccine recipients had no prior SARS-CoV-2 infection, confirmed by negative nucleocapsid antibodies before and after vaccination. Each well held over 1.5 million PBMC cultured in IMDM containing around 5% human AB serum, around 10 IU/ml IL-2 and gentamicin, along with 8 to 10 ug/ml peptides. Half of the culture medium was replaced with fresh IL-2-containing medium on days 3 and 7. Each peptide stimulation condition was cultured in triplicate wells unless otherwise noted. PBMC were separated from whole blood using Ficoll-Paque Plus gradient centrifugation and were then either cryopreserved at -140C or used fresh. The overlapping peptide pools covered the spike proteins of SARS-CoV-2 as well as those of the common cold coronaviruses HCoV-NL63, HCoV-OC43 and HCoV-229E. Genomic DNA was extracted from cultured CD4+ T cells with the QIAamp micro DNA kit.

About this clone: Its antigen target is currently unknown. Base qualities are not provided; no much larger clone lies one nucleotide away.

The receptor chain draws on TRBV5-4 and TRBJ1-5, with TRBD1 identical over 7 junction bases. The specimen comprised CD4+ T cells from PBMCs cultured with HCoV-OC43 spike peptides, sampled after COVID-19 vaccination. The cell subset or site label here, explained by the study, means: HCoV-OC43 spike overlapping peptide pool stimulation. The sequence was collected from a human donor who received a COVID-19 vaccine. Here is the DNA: TGTGCCAGCAGCCAGGGGGGTGGGGGCAGCAATCAGCCCCAGCATTTT. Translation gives CASSQGGGGSNQPQHF.